These 9 T cell receptor beta chains came from one sample sequenced in a study of blood T cell repertoires in COVID-19. Assay used: immunoSEQ multiplex PCR; TCRdb lists only in-frame clones, some missing. The sample lists around 240,000 clones, roughly nine tenths occurring once. Material for sequencing was PBMCs or T cells enriched from blood (not recorded which). The origin of the receptors is a human donor in a cohort exposed to, infected with or recovered from COVID-19 (not recorded which). The donor label of this sample is uncertain.

The gene calls are TRBV6-1 and TRBJ2-7; TRBD2 agrees at 7 bases. Germline-derived CDR1 and CDR2 are MNHNS and SASEGT. Trimming cost V 2 bases and J 6 bases; bases outside gene matches: 7. The CDR3 has 14 amino acids. CDR3 loop: CASSEIGLVPEQYF. DNA for the CDR3: TGTGCCAGCAGTGAAATTGGACTAGTCCCCGAGCAGTACTTC.

Notes on this clone: A junction boundary mismatches the germline segment, possibly from a read error. The chain joins TRBV29-1 to TRBJ1-1, with TRBD1 matching over 9 bases. There are 16 residues in the CDR3. The germline V gene has CDR1 SQVTM and CDR2 ANQGSEA. CDR3 nucleotide sequence: TGCAGCGTGGAAGGACAGGGGTCGCTCATGAACACTGAAGCTTTCTTT. It encodes CSVEGQGSLMNTEAFF.

The V gene is TRBV28, the J gene TRBJ1-2; 7 bases match TRBD1. This CDR3 region has 15 residues. Germline-derived CDR1 and CDR2 are MDHEN and SYDVKM. V lost 5 bases, J lost 1 base, and 7 bases stayed unmatched. The CDR3 DNA follows: TGTGCCAGCAGTCCTCAGGGGGATTTTAACTATGGCTACACCTTC. This gives the protein CASSPQGDFNYGYTF.

The rearrangement uses TRBV4-3 and TRBJ1-6; D is possibly TRBD1 (5 bases). Trimming removed 0 bases from V and 10 bases from J, with 13 bases in between. The CDR3 contains 15 residues. Germline CDR1 and CDR2: LGHNA and YSLEER. Here the CDR3 reads CASSQDRGWGSPLHF. CDR3 coding DNA: TGCGCCAGCAGCCAAGATCGGGGGTGGGGATCACCCCTCCACTTT.

The chain recombines TRBV7-8 with TRBJ2-1, with TRBD2 matching over 10 bases. Germline-derived CDR1 and CDR2 are SGHVS and FQNEAQ. The junction had 10 bases not matched to a gene; V was cut back by 5 bases and J by 9 bases. The CDR3 is made up of 15 amino acids. DNA of the CDR3: TGTGCCAGCAGCCGAGCGGGGGGGCCTTCATCTGAGCAGTTCTTC. Amino acid sequence: CASSRAGGPSSEQFF. The full variable domain, with the rest looked up from reference TRBV7-8 and TRBJ2-1, is GAGVSQSPRYKVAKRGQDVALRCDPISGHVSLFWYQQALGQGPEFLTYFQNEAQLDKSGLPSDRFFAERPEGSVSTLKIQRTQQEDSAVYLCASSRAGGPSSEQFFGPGTRLTVL.

The chain links TRBV7-6 to TRBJ1-5; a weak D match, TRBD1 (5 bases). This CDR3 has 16 residues. Germline values: CDR1 SGHVS, CDR2 FNYEAQ. V was shortened by 1 base and J by 0 bases, with 10 bases between the two germline ends. The CDR3: CASSLGQPYSNQPQHF. CDR3 DNA sequence: TGTGCCAGCAGCTTAGGACAGCCTTATAGCAATCAGCCCCAGCATTTT.

The rearrangement uses TRBV19 and TRBJ1-1; D call uncertain. V was shortened by 3 bases and J by 5 bases, with 13 bases between the two germline ends. Per the germline V gene, CDR1 is LNHDA and CDR2 is SQIVND (reference sequence). The CDR3 consists of 14 residues. CDR3 protein: CASSIVSRETEAFF. The CDR3 nucleotides are TGTGCCAGTAGTATCGTGTCGAGGGAAACTGAAGCTTTCTTT.

The chain has TRBV4-1 and TRBJ2-7; 10 nucleotides agree with TRBD2. CDR3 length equals 17 residues. Germline-derived CDR1 and CDR2 are MGHRA and YSYEKL. With 1 base clipped from V and 5 bases from J, the junction kept 11 bases outside the gene matches. The CDR3 DNA is TGCGCCAGCAGCCAAGGGTCGGGAGCGGGGGGGCCCCACGAGCAGTACTTC. Protein: CASSQGSGAGGPHEQYF.

The V call is TRBV7-2, the J call TRBJ2-5; 8 nucleotides agree with TRBD1. Unmatched junction bases numbered 10, after V lost 5 bases and J lost 2 bases. Germline CDR1 reads SGHTA; CDR2 reads FQGNSA. The CDR3 is 16 amino acids. CDR3 amino acids: CASSPQSTGVQETQYF. CDR3 coding DNA: TGTGCCAGCAGCCCCCAATCGACAGGGGTGCAAGAGACCCAGTACTTC.